This TCR beta chain was sequenced in a study of glioma-infiltrating T cells after dendritic cell vaccination. The PCR used 60 V beta and 13 J beta primers. Sequencing was performed with immunoSEQ multiplex PCR; in TCRdb, only in-frame clones are kept and a portion is missing. Counted here are 80,000 to 95,000 clones, about 85% occurring once; the ten biggest clones make up 8.5%. Whole-study findings and limits: Few patients contributed both blood and tumor specimens. Higher TCR clonality did not directly relate to longer survival.

Concerning this clone: The antigen is unknown.

Looked up from germline, CDR1 is SGHRS and CDR2 is YFSETQ. This CDR3 has 15 amino acids. The V segment lost 8 bases and the J segment 3 bases; nucleotides outside the gene matches: 11. As for time point: after dendritic cell vaccination, including at tumor progression/relapse. Isocitrate dehydrogenase mutation was absent in all glioblastoma patients. Sequencing used blood, obtained after dendritic cell vaccination. The chain uses TRBV5-1 and TRBJ1-3; 7 bases are shared with TRBD1. This sequence was found in a human donor with glioblastoma. CDR3 loop: CASKIGQADGNTIYF. CDR3 coding DNA: TGCGCCAGTAAGATCGGACAGGCCGATGGAAACACCATATATTTT.